This passage covers 27 T cell receptor beta chains from one sample sequenced in a study of T cell repertoires and HLA-DP antigens. Profiling relied on immunoSEQ multiplex PCR, and the TCRdb table lists in-frame clones only, not all of them. The sample gives about 73,000 clones, around three quarters of which show up once; 1.5% to 2% is in the top ten. Their target antigens are unknown. The sample was CD4+ T cells from PBMCs. The source is a man aged 60 to 75 in good health and CMV-seronegative.

The rearrangement uses TRBV7-2 and TRBJ2-1, with D unclear. The CDR3 covers 14 residues. Trimming left V 3 bases short and J 3 bases short, with 9 bases between. Germline V gives CDR1 SGHTA, CDR2 FQGNSA. In DNA, the CDR3 is TGTGCCAGCAGCTTGGCGCGTTACTACAATGAGCAGTTCTTC. This encodes CASSLARYYNEQFF.

Details on this clone: The sample contains more than one DNA sequence encoding this CDR3. The chain combines TRBV7-2 with TRBJ1-5; 7 nucleotides line up with TRBD1. V shed 5 bases, J shed 1 base, and the junction held 5 bases outside the gene matches. CDR3 length: 15 residues. Germline values: CDR1 SGHTA, CDR2 FQGNSA. CDR3 bases: TGTGCCAGCAGCCTGACAGGGTTGAGCAATCAGCCCCAGCATTTT. Protein product: CASSLTGLSNQPQHF. Drawing the rest from reference TRBV7-2 and TRBJ1-5, the complete variable domain is GAGVSQSPSNKVTEKGKDVELRCDPISGHTALYWYRQSLGQGLEFLIYFQGNSAPDKSGLPSDRFSAERTGGSVSTLTIQRTQQEDSAVYLCASSLTGLSNQPQHFGDGTRLSIL.

The V and J genes are TRBV18 and TRBJ2-5; 13 nucleotides align to TRBD2. The CDR3 has 16 amino acids. Germline loops: CDR1 KGHSH, CDR2 LQKENI. With V trimmed by 3 bases and J by 5 bases, 6 bases remained unmatched. CDR3: CASSPGLAGVHETQYF. In DNA form, the CDR3 reads TGTGCCAGCTCACCCGGACTAGCGGGAGTTCACGAGACCCAGTACTTC.

The chain is built from TRBV28 and TRBJ2-7, with 7 bases that match TRBD1. The CDR3 runs to 13 residues. From germline, CDR1 is MDHEN and CDR2 SYDVKM. The junction had 4 bases not matched to a gene; V was cut back by 8 bases and J by 0 bases. This CDR3 is CASRDRSSYEQYF. CDR3 in DNA: TGTGCCAGCCGGGACAGAAGCTCCTACGAGCAGTACTTC.

The chain couples TRBV5-6 to TRBJ1-2; D not resolved. The V gene's germline CDR1 is SGHDT and CDR2 YYEEEE. CDR3 length equals 15 residues. V lost 3 bases and J lost 3, with 15 bases in between. The CDR3 DNA follows: TGTGCCAGCAGCTCGACCCTGATTGGGCACTATGGCTACACCTTC. Amino acid sequence: CASSSTLIGHYGYTF.

The CDR3 DNA reads as TGCGCCAGCAGCCAAGAGGCCCCGGGGCCGGACACTGAAGCTTTCTTT. Its translation is CASSQEAPGPDTEAFF. The rearrangement joins TRBV4-3 to TRBJ1-1; tentative D call: TRBD1 (5 bases). The CDR3 loop spans 16 amino acids. The germline V and J ends were trimmed by 0 bases and 3 bases, with 14 bases remaining between them. Per germline, CDR1 LGHNA and CDR2 YSLEER.

Written as DNA, the CDR3 is TGTGCCAGCAGCTTCTCCAGGGGGGAAGAGACCCAGTACTTC. As protein: CASSFSRGEETQYF. The chain recombines TRBV7-9 with TRBJ2-5; D perhaps matches TRBD1 (7 bases). V lost 3 bases to trimming and J lost 3 bases, with 11 bases between them. The CDR3 length is 14 residues. CDR1 and CDR2 (germline): SEHNR, FQNEAQ (reference sequence). The full variable domain, rest sourced from reference TRBV7-9 and TRBJ2-5, is DTGVSQNPRHKITKRGQNVTFRCDPISEHNRLYWYRQTLGQGPEFLTYFQNEAQLEKSRLLSDRFSAERPKGSFSTLEIQRTEQGDSAMYLCASSFSRGEETQYFGPGTRLLVL.

The chain is built from TRBV18 and TRBJ1-5, with D tentatively TRBD1 (5 bases). The length of the CDR3 is 14 residues. V shed 2 bases and J shed 3 bases, with 8 bases lying between them. The germline V gene encodes CDR1 KGHSH and CDR2 LQKENI. CDR3 sequence (DNA): TGTGCCAGCTCACCAGGGGCAGACAATCAGCCCCAGCATTTT. This gives the protein CASSPGADNQPQHF. Using reference TRBV18 and TRBJ1-5 for the parts outside the CDR3, the full variable domain is NAGVMQNPRHLVRRRGQEARLRCSPMKGHSHVYWYRQLPEEGLKFMVYLQKENIIDESGMPKERFSAEFPKEGPSILRIQQVVRGDSAAYFCASSPGADNQPQHFGDGTRLSIL.

This chain uses TRBV5-1 with TRBJ2-3, with 11 bases matching TRBD2. The CDR3 length is 14 residues. The V gene's germline CDR1 is SGHRS and CDR2 YFSETQ. With 5 bases clipped from V and 2 bases from J, the junction kept 1 base outside the gene matches. The CDR3 spells CASRTSGDTDTQYF. CDR3 nucleotides: TGCGCCAGCAGGACTAGCGGGGACACAGATACGCAGTATTTT.

The V call is TRBV5-5, the J call TRBJ2-2, with D hard to call. The V gene's germline CDR1 is SGHKS and CDR2 YYEKEE (reference sequence). This CDR3 comprises 14 residues. Trimming removed 0 bases from V and 2 bases from J, with 5 bases in between. Here the CDR3 DNA reads TGTGCCAGCAGCTTGGACCCCAACACCGGGGAGCTGTTTTTT. Translated: CASSLDPNTGELFF.

The J gene is TRBJ2-5, the V gene TRBV4-3; 10 bases are shared with TRBD2. This CDR3 comprises 16 residues. J gave up 5 bases and V 4 bases, and 10 bases lay outside the gene matches. In germline, CDR1 is LGHNA, CDR2 YSLEER. DNA of the CDR3: TGCGCCAGCAGCCGAGGATGGACTAGCGGTTTGGAGACCCAGTACTTC. Translating it yields CASSRGWTSGLETQYF.

This chain connects TRBV2 to TRBJ1-1; TRBD1 matches 10 bases. V lost 10 bases and J lost 2; bases outside the gene matches: 10. Germline loops: CDR1 SNHLY, CDR2 FYNNEI. The CDR3 runs to 15 residues. The CDR3, as DNA: TGTGCCACACAGGACAGGGGGATTAGAAACACTGAAGCTTTCTTT. Amino acid sequence: CATQDRGIRNTEAFF.

The chain is built from TRBV4-1 and TRBJ1-4; unclear D gene. The CDR3 has 16 residues. In germline, CDR1 is MGHRA, CDR2 YSYEKL. V gave up 1 base and J gave up 6 bases, with 15 bases separating them. The CDR3, as DNA: TGCGCCAGCAGCCAAGTTAAGGGTTTAGAGGATGAAAAACTGTTTTTT. Residues: CASSQVKGLEDEKLFF.

The J gene is TRBJ2-3, the V gene TRBV6-5, with TRBD2 matching over 10 bases. This CDR3 is built from 16 residues. CDR1 and CDR2 (germline): MNHEY, SVGAGI. The V segment lost 2 bases and the J segment 2 bases; nucleotides outside the gene matches: 4. DNA for the CDR3: TGTGCCAGCAGTTACAGGACTAGCGGAGTCACAGATACGCAGTATTTT. Residues: CASSYRTSGVTDTQYF.

This clone appeared once. This sequence joins TRBV4-3 and TRBJ1-6; perhaps TRBD1 as D (6 bases). CDR1 is LGHNA and CDR2 is YSLEER in the germline V gene. The CDR3 totals 14 residues. V gave up 0 bases and J gave up 8 bases, with 8 bases separating them. In DNA form, the CDR3 reads TGCGCCAGCAGCCAAGAGACAGGTGATTCACCCCTCCACTTT. This encodes CASSQETGDSPLHF.

The J gene is TRBJ2-7, the V gene TRBV7-2; the match to TRBD2 covers 10 bases. Germline V gives CDR1 SGHTA, CDR2 FQGNSA. The CDR3 extends over 19 amino acids. The J segment lost 0 bases and the V segment lost 4 bases, leaving 15 bases of the junction unmatched. CDR3 region: CASSSPGLAGDPSSYEQYV. The CDR3 DNA reads TGTGCCAGCAGCTCCCCGGGGCTAGCGGGAGACCCAAGCTCCTACGAGCAGTACGTC.

The chain joins TRBV5-1 to TRBJ2-5; TRBD2 is a possible D gene (5 bases). The V end was cut by 4 bases, the J end by 5 bases, with 18 bases between. The CDR3 sequence is 15 residues long. The germline V gene encodes CDR1 SGHRS and CDR2 YFSETQ. CDR3 amino acids: CASSTLRAAGETQYF. CDR3 DNA: TGCGCCAGCAGCACCTTGAGAGCGGCCGGGGAGACCCAGTACTTC. Variable domain in full (rest from reference TRBV5-1 and TRBJ2-5): KAGVTQTPRYLIKTRGQQVTLSCSPISGHRSVSWYQQTPGQGLQFLFEYFSETQRNKGNFPGRFSGRQFSNSRSEMNVSTLELGDSALYLCASSTLRAAGETQYFGPGTRLLVL.

J is TRBJ2-2 and V is TRBV6-4, with no clear D. V lost 6 bases and J 2 bases, leaving 10 bases between the germline ends. The CDR3 runs 14 residues. From germline, CDR1 is MRHNA and CDR2 SNTAGT. The CDR3 sequence is CASRPGPNTGELFF. Here the CDR3 DNA reads TGTGCCAGCAGGCCTGGACCAAACACCGGGGAGCTGTTTTTT.

Note on this clone: The junction and the germline gene differ at one end; a read error may be behind it. The chain recombines TRBV25-1 with TRBJ1-4, with D possibly being TRBD1 (5 bases). The length of the CDR3 is 15 residues. Germline assignment: CDR1 MGHDK and CDR2 SYGVNS. As DNA, the CDR3 is TGTGCCAGCAGTGAATTCCAGGGTGCTAAGGAAAAACTGTTTTTT. Amino acid sequence: CASSEFQGAKEKLFF. Drawing the rest from reference TRBV25-1 and TRBJ1-4, the complete variable domain is EADIYQTPRYLVIGTGKKITLECSQTMGHDKMYWYQQDPGMELHLIHYSYGVNSTEKGDLSSESTVSRIRTEHFPLTLESARPSHTSQYLCASSEFQGAKEKLFFGSGTQLSVL.

This clone is deemed medium-sized. The chain couples TRBV5-4 to TRBJ1-6; weak D call: TRBD1 (6 bases). The CDR3 covers 15 residues. V gave up 1 base and J gave up 10 bases, with 15 bases separating them. Germline values: CDR1 SGHNT, CDR2 YYREEE (reference sequence). The CDR3 region is CASSLWGARSSPLHF. Here the CDR3 DNA reads TGTGCCAGCAGCTTGTGGGGGGCGAGGAGCTCACCCCTCCACTTT.

The chain recombines TRBV5-1 with TRBJ2-7; D may match TRBD1 or TRBD2 (5 bases each). There are 14 residues in the CDR3. V gave up 1 base and J gave up 7 bases, with 15 bases separating them. Germline CDR1 and CDR2: SGHRS and YFSETQ. CDR3 sequence: CASSLNAGTREQYF. The CDR3 nucleotides are TGCGCCAGCAGCTTGAACGCAGGGACGAGGGAGCAGTACTTC. Filled out from reference TRBV5-1 and TRBJ2-7, the complete variable domain reads KAGVTQTPRYLIKTRGQQVTLSCSPISGHRSVSWYQQTPGQGLQFLFEYFSETQRNKGNFPGRFSGRQFSNSRSEMNVSTLELGDSALYLCASSLNAGTREQYFGPGTRLTVT.

The gene calls are TRBV5-1 and TRBJ2-5, with D perhaps TRBD2 (5 bases). Germline CDR1 SGHRS, CDR2 YFSETQ. Trimming removed 0 bases from V and 1 base from J, with 7 bases in between. The length of the CDR3 is 14 residues. CDR3 sequence: CASSLGLAQETQYF. CDR3 nucleotides: TGCGCCAGCAGCTTGGGTCTAGCCCAAGAGACCCAGTACTTC.

The chain links TRBV11-3 to TRBJ2-1; 7 positions agree with TRBD2. The junction had 8 bases not matched to a gene; V was cut back by 5 bases and J by 1 base. From germline, CDR1 is SGHNT and CDR2 YENEEA. The CDR3 length is 16 residues. CDR3 sequence: CASSLSLGGSYNEQFF. In DNA, the CDR3 is TGTGCCAGCAGCCTTTCCCTGGGGGGGTCCTACAATGAGCAGTTCTTC.

This sequence joins TRBV2 and TRBJ1-6; D is perhaps TRBD1 (6 bases). Germline assignment: CDR1 SNHLY and CDR2 FYNNEI. The CDR3 length is 15 residues. Trimming took off 8 bases at V and 9 bases at J, with 20 bases between the two ends. The CDR3 sequence: CASQGQGFLGSPLHF. The CDR3 DNA follows: TGTGCCAGCCAGGGGCAAGGTTTCCTTGGTTCACCCCTCCACTTT.

The sample holds one count of this clone. The CDR3 reads CASSESGGFSEKLFF. DNA for the CDR3: TGTGCCAGCAGTGAGTCGGGGGGATTCTCCGAAAAACTGTTTTTT. The chain joins TRBV2 to TRBJ1-4, with D tentatively TRBD1 (5 bases). Deletions cut 3 bases from V and 8 bases from J, with 16 bases between. The CDR3 is 15 residues long. Germline CDR1 and CDR2: SNHLY and FYNNEI.

The CDR3 DNA reads TGCGCCAGCAGCCAAGGGTTTAGCGGGAGTGGGGAGACCCAGTACTTC. It encodes CASSQGFSGSGETQYF. V and J are TRBV4-3 and TRBJ2-5; 9 bases align to TRBD2. Trimming at V came to 1 base and at J to 5 bases, leaving 8 bases not matched to a gene. The germline gives CDR1 LGHNA, CDR2 YSLEER. CDR3 length: 16 residues.

This clone was seen a handful of times. Here the CDR3 DNA reads TGTGCCAGCAGCGTAGGGGCAGGGGGCAACACCGGGGAGCTGTTTTTT. Translated: CASSVGAGGNTGELFF. This chain joins TRBV9 and TRBJ2-2, with 8 positions matching TRBD1. J lost 2 bases, V lost 0 bases, and 3 bases had no gene match. This CDR3 has 16 residues. Germline V gene sequence: CDR1 SGDLS, CDR2 YYNGEE.